This T cell receptor beta chain was captured in a study of CD8 T cells in Susac syndrome. The V gene end was trimmed by 7 bases and the J gene end by 3 bases; junction bases not matched to a gene: 8. The CDR3 runs to 13 residues. Germline V gives CDR1 SQVTM, CDR2 ANQGSEA. Reverse transcription of about 0.5 to 1 ug RNA used random hexamers. Coverage of TCR beta CDR3 amplification by immunoSEQ multiplex PCR extended to 54 Vbeta and 13 Jbeta. One entry per CDR3 protein, called by TCRdb with MiXCR from the immunoSEQ multiplex PCR reads. The repertoire holds just over 150,000 distinct CDR3 sequences, with roughly 95% as singletons. Sequencing of TCR beta was carried out in blood CD8+ and CD4+ T cells.

The chain has TRBV29-1 and TRBJ1-2, with TRBD1 matching 7 bases. This receptor was taken from a human donor with multiple sclerosis. Sequenced input: CD8+ T cells from PBMCs. CDR3 in amino acids: CSALAGGDYGYTF. CDR3 DNA sequence: TGCAGCGCCCTAGCAGGGGGAGACTATGGCTACACCTTC.